The 21 T cell receptor beta chains given below trace back to one sample, sequenced in a study of blood T cell repertoires in COVID-19. TCRdb keeps only in-frame clones here, not all; method: immunoSEQ multiplex PCR. The repertoire consists of tens of thousands of clones, with over 75% occurring once and the leading ten covering 67%. Material: peripheral blood. All receptors come from a man between 65 and 79 years old with acute or convalescent COVID-19.

The J gene is TRBJ1-3, the V gene TRBV5-4; the match to TRBD1 covers 9 bases. J lost 8 bases, V lost 0 bases, and 9 bases had no gene match. Germline V lookup: CDR1 SGHNT, CDR2 YYREEE (reference sequence). The CDR3 has 16 residues. In DNA, the CDR3 is TGTGCCAGCAGCTTGGGGGACACAGGGGGCTTGGACACCATATATTTT. It specifies CASSLGDTGGLDTIYF.

The rearrangement uses TRBV7-2 and TRBJ2-2, with D possibly being TRBD1 (6 bases). V was clipped by 5 bases and J by 6 bases, with 16 bases between them. Germline assignment: CDR1 SGHTA and CDR2 FQGNSA. The CDR3 contains 15 residues. Here the CDR3 DNA reads TGTGCCAGCAGCGTCGGTACAGGGTTAGCCGGGGAGCTGTTTTTT. Translated, it gives CASSVGTGLAGELFF.

The rearrangement joins TRBV6-1 to TRBJ2-3, with 10 bases that match TRBD2. CDR1 and CDR2 from the germline V gene are MNHNS and SASEGT. The trim removed 4 bases at V and 6 bases at J, leaving 4 bases unmatched. The CDR3 extends over 14 amino acids. CDR3 DNA: TGTGCCAGCAGTGGAGCGGGGGGGCGGGATACGCAGTATTTT. Translating it yields CASSGAGGRDTQYF.

The chain is built from TRBV24-1 and TRBJ1-3; D is unclear. This CDR3 contains 12 residues. Germline V gene sequence: CDR1 KGHDR, CDR2 SFDVKD. The V end was cut by 9 bases, the J end by 9 bases, with 14 bases between. The CDR3 nucleotides are TGTGCCACCCGAGACAATCTGGGCACCATATATTTT. This translates into CATRDNLGTIYF.

This sequence joins TRBV6-5 and TRBJ1-4, with a possible D match to TRBD1 (6 bases). This CDR3 is 14 amino acids long. The germline CDR1 and CDR2 sequences are MNHEY and SVGAGI. Trimming removed 6 bases at V and 7 bases at J, with 15 bases between. The CDR3 here is CASSAGGLGEKLFF. The CDR3 bases are TGTGCCAGCAGCGCGGGGGGGCTGGGTGAAAAACTGTTTTTT.

CDR3 bases: TGTGCCATCAGTGAGCAGAATAACTATGGCTACACCTTC. It codes for CAISEQNNYGYTF. This chain connects TRBV10-3 to TRBJ1-2; D unresolved. The ends were cut back, 2 bases at V and 1 base at J, with 5 bases in the middle. The CDR3 is 13 amino acids. Germline values: CDR1 ENHRY, CDR2 SYGVKD.

This clone was counted only a few times. J is TRBJ1-1 and V is TRBV29-1; possibly TRBD1 for D (5 bases). V was shortened by 3 bases and J by 5 bases, with 13 bases between the two germline ends. Germline assignment: CDR1 SQVTM and CDR2 ANQGSEA. The CDR3 spans 13 residues. The CDR3 nucleotides are TGCAGCGTTGATCCCAGCGGGGGAACTGAAGCTTTCTTT. Amino acid sequence: CSVDPSGGTEAFF.

The V and J genes are TRBV6-2 or TRBV6-3 and TRBJ2-1; 9 nucleotides match TRBD2. CDR1 and CDR2 from the germline V gene are MNHEY and SVGEGT. The CDR3 has 15 residues. V trimming: 4 bases; J trimming: 9 bases; junction bases outside the gene matches: 10. The CDR3 spells CASSSPVGLAIEQFF. CDR3 nucleotides: TGTGCCAGCAGTTCCCCTGTGGGACTAGCAATTGAGCAGTTCTTC.

This chain uses TRBV18 with TRBJ2-1; TRBD1 agrees at 7 bases. This CDR3 has 16 amino acids. Germline CDR1 is KGHSH and CDR2 is LQKENI. The J segment lost 8 bases and the V segment lost 3 bases, leaving 13 bases of the junction unmatched. CDR3 DNA: TGTGCCAGCTCACCGAGTTCCGGAACAGGGGCATATGAGCAGTTCTTC. It encodes CASSPSSGTGAYEQFF.

J is TRBJ1-1 and V is TRBV28; a possible D gene is TRBD1 (5 bases). CDR3 length: 13 amino acids. Germline values: CDR1 MDHEN, CDR2 SYDVKM. The V and J ends lost 7 bases and 3 bases respectively, with 12 bases between them. The CDR3 sequence is CASTRGEDTEAFF. Written as DNA, the CDR3 is TGTGCCAGCACAAGAGGGGAGGACACTGAAGCTTTCTTT.

V usage is TRBV30 and J usage is TRBJ2-1; D is uncertain. CDR1 is GTSNPN, CDR2 SVGIG, per germline (reference sequence). V was cut by 3 bases and J by 10 bases, with 10 bases left in between. The CDR3 spans 11 residues. The CDR3 nucleotides are TGTGCCTGGAGCCGCCAGTCAGAGCAGTTCTTC. This translates into CAWSRQSEQFF. The full variable domain, completed using reference TRBV30 and TRBJ2-1, is SQTIHQWPATLVQPVGSPLSLECTVEGTSNPNLYWYRQAAGRGLQLLFYSVGIGQISSEVPQNLSASRPQDRQFILSSKKLLLSDSGFYLCAWSRQSEQFFGPGTRLTVL.

The chain recombines TRBV10-3 with TRBJ2-1; TRBD1 aligns across 9 bases. Germline assignment: CDR1 ENHRY and CDR2 SYGVKD. V gave up 8 bases and J gave up 8 bases; unmatched junction bases: 4. The CDR3 is made up of 12 amino acids. Here the CDR3 reads CAIGDRDYEQFF. The CDR3 DNA is TGTGCCATCGGGGACAGGGACTATGAGCAGTTCTTC.

This chain joins TRBV10-1 and TRBJ1-4; no definite D call. V was clipped by 2 bases and J by 4 bases, with 11 bases between them. Germline CDR1 WNHNN, CDR2 SYGVQD (reference sequence). This CDR3 is built from 15 residues. The CDR3 protein is CASSEDLGSNEKLFF. DNA of the CDR3: TGCGCCAGCAGTGAGGATTTGGGCAGTAATGAAAAACTGTTTTTT.

This chain links TRBV7-8 with TRBJ2-6, with TRBD1 matching over 7 bases. V lost 5 bases to trimming and J lost 1 base; unmatched junction nucleotides: 5. The CDR3 spans 16 residues. Germline assignment: CDR1 SGHVS and CDR2 FQNEAQ. The CDR3 region has the DNA TGTGCCAGCAGCACTCCGACAGGGTCTGGGGCCAACGTCCTGACTTTC. Translated, it gives CASSTPTGSGANVLTF.

The chain combines TRBV6-2 or TRBV6-3 with TRBJ1-5, with unresolved D. The germline CDR1 and CDR2 sequences are MNHEY and SVGEGT. The CDR3 has 13 amino acids. The V end lost 8 bases, the J end lost 4 bases, and 12 bases lay between the germline ends. CDR3 sequence reads: CASGPAGNQPQHF. In nucleotides, the CDR3 is TGTGCCAGCGGCCCCGCGGGGAATCAGCCCCAGCATTTT.

This chain connects TRBV18 to TRBJ1-5; tentatively, D is TRBD1 (5 bases). Germline values: CDR1 KGHSH, CDR2 LQKENI. The V gene lost 6 bases and the J gene lost 4 bases, with 13 bases spanning the gap. This CDR3 comprises 14 residues. CDR3 sequence (DNA): TGTGCCAGCTCTCTTGGACATCGGAATCAGCCCCAGCATTTT. Translation gives CASSLGHRNQPQHF.

This sequence joins TRBV25-1 and TRBJ1-2; 12 bases match TRBD1. CDR3 size: 15 residues. Trimming took 6 bases from V and 7 from J; bases not matched to a gene: 9. The germline V gene has CDR1 MGHDK and CDR2 SYGVNS. The CDR3 nucleotides are TGTGCCAGCAGGTCCTTGGGACAGGGGGCGGGTGGCTACACCTTC. This sequence encodes CASRSLGQGAGGYTF.

This clone is a singleton in its sample. This chain joins TRBV14 and TRBJ2-5, with 9 bases aligning to TRBD1. The junction had 8 bases not matched to a gene; V was cut back by 3 bases and J by 3 bases. Germline values: CDR1 SGHDN, CDR2 FVKESK. This CDR3 has 16 residues. The CDR3 loop is CASSQGLGQGEETQYF. The CDR3 DNA is TGTGCCAGCAGCCAGGGACTGGGACAGGGAGAAGAGACCCAGTACTTC. Filled out from reference TRBV14 and TRBJ2-5, the complete variable domain reads EAGVTQFPSHSVIEKGQTVTLRCDPISGHDNLYWYRRVMGKEIKFLLHFVKESKQDESGMPNNRFLAERTGGTYSTLKVQPAELEDSGVYFCASSQGLGQGEETQYFGPGTRLLVL.

This clone showed up many times. The chain has TRBV10-3 and TRBJ1-5; D ambiguous. The germline V and J ends were trimmed by 4 bases and 5 bases, with 15 bases remaining between them. This CDR3 is 15 amino acids long. The V gene's germline CDR1 is ENHRY and CDR2 SYGVKD. DNA for the CDR3: TGTGCCATCAGTGGGGGAGCGGGAAGGGATCAGCCCCAGCATTTT. Its protein product is CAISGGAGRDQPQHF.

J is TRBJ1-5 and V is TRBV7-7; 9 nucleotides agree with TRBD1. The CDR3 consists of 15 residues. V lost 11 bases, J lost 0 bases, and 8 bases stayed unmatched. Germline CDR1 is SSHAT and CDR2 is FNYEAQ (reference sequence). This CDR3 reads CADRDRAISNQPQHF. For the CDR3, the DNA is TGTGCCGACCGGGACAGGGCGATTAGCAATCAGCCCCAGCATTTT.

The chain has TRBV27 and TRBJ1-5, with 12 bases fitting TRBD1. The CDR3 consists of 17 residues. The ends lost 3 bases at V and 6 bases at J; junction bases unmatched: 9. Germline V gives CDR1 MNHEY, CDR2 SMNVEV (reference sequence). CDR3: CASSFRGTGGGRQPQHF. CDR3 sequence (DNA): TGTGCCAGCAGTTTTAGGGGGACAGGGGGCGGCCGTCAGCCCCAGCATTTT.